This TCR beta chain was captured in a study of shared clonotypes between healthy human individuals. It was CD45RO-negative cells, positively selected for CCR7, that made up naive CD8 cells, with terminally differentiated effector memory CD45RA+ cells excluded. All donors were healthy HIV-negative adults lacking recent acute infections or vaccinations. The V gene lost 4 bases and the J gene lost 0 bases, with 13 bases spanning the gap. Germline V gene data show CDR1 as PRHDT and CDR2 as FYEKMQ (reference sequence). This CDR3 region has 16 residues. General observations from the study: Around 5% was the fraction of naive CD4 clonotypes found shared across four donors. In general, naive subsets displayed greater estimated richness than memory subsets did.

Of note for this clone: What it recognizes is unknown.

The assay was run at deep level. Libraries were prepared by immunoSEQ multiplex PCR; TCRdb keeps only in-frame clonotypes and omits some of them. The sample lists about 2,100,000 clones, about 93% occurring once. Material for sequencing was naive CD8+ T cells from PBMCs. The source is a man aged 18 to 29 in good health. Some clones in this sample may be carry-over from other donors' samples. The V call is TRBV13, the J call TRBJ1-3; D is unclear. The CDR3 here is CASSSDPEGSGNTIYF. In DNA, the CDR3 is TGTGCCAGCAGCTCCGATCCCGAGGGCTCTGGAAACACCATATATTTT.